This is a list of T cell receptor beta chains from one sample in a study of blood T cell repertoires in COVID-19. Some clones are missing from TCRdb's copy, which holds only in-frame ones; the method was immunoSEQ multiplex PCR. In the table there are 150,000 to 200,000 clones, under 85% of which are singletons. Source material: peripheral blood. These receptors originate from a man in his sixties with active or convalescent COVID-19. The CDR3 runs from the conserved cysteine through the conserved F or W. D genes are given only for firm matches. Size values are once, few and many counts, or a class for expanded clones, and some rows have none.

V,size,J,D,CDR3,DNA
TRBV6-5,.,TRBJ2-5,TRBD1,CASSIQGREETQYF,TGTGCCAGCAGTATACAGGGGCGGGAAGAGACCCAGTACTTC
TRBV27,few,TRBJ1-1,.,CASSFFSGGGVGSEAFF,TGTGCCAGCAGCTTCTTTAGCGGGGGTGGGGTAGGGAGTGAAGCTTTCTTT
TRBV21-1,once,TRBJ2-7,.,CASSSRSRAVRYEQYF,TGTGCCAGCAGCTCCCGGTCGAGGGCGGTTCGCTACGAGCAGTACTTC
TRBV19,.,TRBJ2-5,TRBD1,CASSIDTAGGRKTQYF,TGTGCCAGTAGTATAGATACGGCAGGGGGCAGAAAGACCCAGTACTTC
TRBV19,.,TRBJ2-1,TRBD2,CASSSVAGGAEQFF,TGTGCCAGTAGCTCGGTAGCGGGAGGCGCTGAGCAGTTCTTC
TRBV5-6,.,TRBJ2-5,.,CASSLGRGDQETQYF,TGTGCCAGCAGCTTGGGCCGGGGAGACCAAGAGACCCAGTACTTC
TRBV2,.,TRBJ1-1,TRBD1,CASRRAGTGVTEAFF,TGTGCCAGCAGAAGAGCCGGGACAGGGGTGACTGAAGCTTTCTTT
TRBV24-1,.,TRBJ1-2,.,CATSDKEALYGYTF,TGTGCCACCAGTGATAAGGAGGCTCTCTATGGCTACACCTTC
TRBV9,.,TRBJ2-3,TRBD2,CASSPGLAVTDTQYF,TGTGCCAGCAGCCCAGGACTAGCGGTCACAGATACGCAGTATTTT
TRBV7-9,.,TRBJ2-5,TRBD1,CASSLGTGGVGETQYF,TGTGCCAGCAGCTTAGGCACAGGGGGCGTTGGAGAGACCCAGTACTTC
TRBV6-6,.,TRBJ2-4,.,CASSSSVKNIQYF,.
TRBV7-2,few,TRBJ2-7,.,CASNKNNDEQYF,TGTGCCAGCAACAAAAACAACGACGAGCAGTACTTC
TRBV6-1,once,TRBJ1-1,TRBD1,CASREEGAAFF,TGTGCCAGCAGGGAAGAGGGGGCCGCTTTCTTT
TRBV11-3,.,TRBJ2-6,.,CASSLGTDSGANVLTF,TGTGCCAGCAGCTTAGGGACTGACTCTGGGGCCAACGTCCTGACTTTC
TRBV5-6,.,TRBJ1-2,.,CASSLGQNYGYTF,TGTGCCAGCAGCTTGGGCCAGAATTATGGCTACACCTTC
TRBV18,.,TRBJ2-2,.,CASSPPSDTGELFF,TGTGCCAGCTCACCGCCCAGTGACACCGGGGAGCTGTTTTTT
TRBV6-5,once,TRBJ2-5,TRBD1,CASVGTGGAETQYF,TGTGCCAGCGTGGGGACAGGGGGCGCAGAGACCCAGTACTTC
TRBV15,.,TRBJ2-4,TRBD1,CATSRDYVAGTGIAKNIQYF,TGTGCCACCAGCAGAGATTATGTGGCCGGGACAGGCATAGCCAAAAACATTCAGTACTTC
TRBV28,few,TRBJ2-1,.,CASSRDLADNEQFF,TGTGCCAGCAGCCGAGACTTAGCGGACAATGAGCAGTTCTTC
TRBV2,many,TRBJ2-7,.,CASSFEGVYEQYF,TGTGCCAGCAGTTTTGAGGGAGTCTACGAGCAGTACTTC
TRBV27,.,TRBJ1-1,TRBD1,CASSSGTGGWGAFF,TGTGCCAGCAGTTCTGGGACAGGGGGCTGGGGAGCTTTCTTT
TRBV20-1,.,TRBJ2-3,TRBD2,CSAKSGRTQYF,TGCAGTGCTAAGAGCGGGAGGACGCAGTATTTT
TRBV7-2,.,TRBJ2-7,TRBD1,CASSYRTGAAEQYF,TGTGCCAGCAGCTATCGGACAGGGGCCGCCGAGCAGTACTTC
TRBV19,.,TRBJ2-5,TRBD1,CASSRDRGETQYF,TGTGCCAGTAGTCGGGACAGGGGTGAGACCCAGTACTTC
TRBV6-5,few,TRBJ2-1,.,CASSGTGFYNEQFF,TGTGCCAGCAGCGGTACGGGGTTCTACAATGAGCAGTTCTTC
TRBV2,once,TRBJ2-1,.,CASSERQGAYNEQFF,TGTGCCAGCAGTGAGAGGCAGGGTGCCTACAATGAGCAGTTCTTC